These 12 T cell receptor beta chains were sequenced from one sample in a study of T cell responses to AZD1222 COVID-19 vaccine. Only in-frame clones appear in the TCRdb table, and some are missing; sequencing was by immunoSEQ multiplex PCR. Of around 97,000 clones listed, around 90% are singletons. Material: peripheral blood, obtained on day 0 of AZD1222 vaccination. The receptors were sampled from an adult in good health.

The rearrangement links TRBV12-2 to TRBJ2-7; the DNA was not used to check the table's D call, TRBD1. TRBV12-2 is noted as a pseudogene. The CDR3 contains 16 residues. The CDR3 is CASRRKGFYLPYEQYF. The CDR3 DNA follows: TGTGCAAGTCGCCGAAAGGGGTTCTACTTACCCTACGAGCAGTACTTC.

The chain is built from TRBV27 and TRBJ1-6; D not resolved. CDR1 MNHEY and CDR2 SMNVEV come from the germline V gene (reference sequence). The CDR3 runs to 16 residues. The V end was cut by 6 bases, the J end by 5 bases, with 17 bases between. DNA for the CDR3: TGTGCCAGCAGCGACCTTAGTATTCTTAATAATTCACCCCTCCACTTT. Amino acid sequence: CASSDLSILNNSPLHF.

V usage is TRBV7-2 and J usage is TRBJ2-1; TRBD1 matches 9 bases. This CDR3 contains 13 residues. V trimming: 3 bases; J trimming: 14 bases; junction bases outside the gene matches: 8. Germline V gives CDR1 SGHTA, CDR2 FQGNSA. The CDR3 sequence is CASSFPTGQGKFF. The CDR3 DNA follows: TGTGCCAGCAGCTTTCCCACGGGACAGGGCAAGTTCTTC.

DNA for the CDR3: TGTGCCAGCAGCACACAGGATGGGACTGAAGCTTTCTTT. It translates to CASSTQDGTEAFF. The genes are TRBV7-2 and TRBJ1-1; D is possibly TRBD1 (5 bases). Germline V CDR1 and CDR2: SGHTA, FQGNSA. The CDR3 runs to 13 residues. V was trimmed by 5 bases and J by 5 bases, leaving 12 bases between them.

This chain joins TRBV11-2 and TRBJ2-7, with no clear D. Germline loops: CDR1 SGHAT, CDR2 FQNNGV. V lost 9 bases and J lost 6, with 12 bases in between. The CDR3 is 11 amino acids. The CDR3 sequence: CASLLSGEQYF. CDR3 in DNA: TGTGCCAGTCTATTATCGGGCGAGCAGTACTTC.

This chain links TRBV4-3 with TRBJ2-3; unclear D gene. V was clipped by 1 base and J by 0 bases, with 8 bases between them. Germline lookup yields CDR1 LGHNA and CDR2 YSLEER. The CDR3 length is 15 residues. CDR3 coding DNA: TGCGCCAGCAGCCAAGTCGACGCCAGCACAGATACGCAGTATTTT. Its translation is CASSQVDASTDTQYF.

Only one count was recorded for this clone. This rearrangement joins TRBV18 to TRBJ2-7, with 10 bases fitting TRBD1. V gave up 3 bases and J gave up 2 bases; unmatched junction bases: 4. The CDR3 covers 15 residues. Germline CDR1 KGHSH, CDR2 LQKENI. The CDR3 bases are TGTGCCAGCTCACCGGCCGGGACAGGGGCCTACGAGCAGTACTTC. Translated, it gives CASSPAGTGAYEQYF.

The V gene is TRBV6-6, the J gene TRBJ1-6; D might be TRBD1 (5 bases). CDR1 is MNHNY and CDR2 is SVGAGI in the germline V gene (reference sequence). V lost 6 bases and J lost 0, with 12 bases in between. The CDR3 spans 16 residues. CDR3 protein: CASRSRQSSYNSPLHF. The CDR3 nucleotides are TGTGCCAGCAGATCTAGACAGAGCTCCTATAATTCACCCCTCCACTTT.

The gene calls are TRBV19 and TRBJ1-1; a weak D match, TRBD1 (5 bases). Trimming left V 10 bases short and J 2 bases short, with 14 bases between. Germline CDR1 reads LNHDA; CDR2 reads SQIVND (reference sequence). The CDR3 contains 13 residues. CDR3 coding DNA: TGTGCCACGGGGAGAGGGGTCAACACTGAAGCTTTCTTT. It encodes CATGRGVNTEAFF.

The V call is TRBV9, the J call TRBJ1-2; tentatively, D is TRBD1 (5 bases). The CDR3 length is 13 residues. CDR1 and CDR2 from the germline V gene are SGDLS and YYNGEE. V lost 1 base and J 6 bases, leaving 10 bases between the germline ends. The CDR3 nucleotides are TGTGCCAGCAGCGTAAATGGGGCGGATGGCTACACCTTC. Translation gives CASSVNGADGYTF.

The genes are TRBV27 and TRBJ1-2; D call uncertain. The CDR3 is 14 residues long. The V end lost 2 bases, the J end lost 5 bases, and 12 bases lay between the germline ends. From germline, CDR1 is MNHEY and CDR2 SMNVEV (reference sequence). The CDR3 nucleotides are TGTGCCAGCAGTTTAGGGCAGGCCGGTTATGGCTACACCTTC. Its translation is CASSLGQAGYGYTF.

This chain's CDR3 is CGATGETDEKLFF. The CDR3 DNA reads as TGTGGAGCGACAGGAGAGACTGATGAAAAACTGTTTTTT. V and J are TRBV2 and TRBJ1-4; D might be TRBD1 (6 bases). Per the germline V gene, CDR1 is SNHLY and CDR2 is FYNNEI. The CDR3 is 13 amino acids. The full variable domain, completed using reference TRBV2 and TRBJ1-4, is EPEVTQTPSHQVTQMGQEVILRCVPISNHLYFYWYRQILGQKVEFLVSFYNNEISEKSEIFDDQFSVERPDGSNFTLKIRSTKLEDSAMYFCGATGETDEKLFFGSGTQLSVL.